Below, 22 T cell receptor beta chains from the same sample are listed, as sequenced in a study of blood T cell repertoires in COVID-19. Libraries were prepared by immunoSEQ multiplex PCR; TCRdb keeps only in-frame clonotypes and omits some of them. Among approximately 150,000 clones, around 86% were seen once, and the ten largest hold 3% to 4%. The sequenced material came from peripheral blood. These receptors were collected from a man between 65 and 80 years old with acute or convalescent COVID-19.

CDR3 sequence (DNA): TGTGCCAGCAGCTTCCCGGCGGTGATGTCGAGGGACACTGAAGCTTTCTTT. Encoded protein: CASSFPAVMSRDTEAFF. The chain is built from TRBV7-9 and TRBJ1-1; D ambiguous. Germline assignment: CDR1 SEHNR and CDR2 FQNEAQ (reference sequence). Trimming removed 3 bases at V and 3 bases at J, with 20 bases between. The CDR3 is 17 amino acids.

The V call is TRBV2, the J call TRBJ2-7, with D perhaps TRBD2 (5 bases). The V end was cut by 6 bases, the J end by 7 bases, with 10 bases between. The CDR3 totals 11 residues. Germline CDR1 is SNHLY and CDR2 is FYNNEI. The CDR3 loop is CASSVRDEQYF. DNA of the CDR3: TGTGCCAGCAGCGTCCGGGATGAGCAGTACTTC.

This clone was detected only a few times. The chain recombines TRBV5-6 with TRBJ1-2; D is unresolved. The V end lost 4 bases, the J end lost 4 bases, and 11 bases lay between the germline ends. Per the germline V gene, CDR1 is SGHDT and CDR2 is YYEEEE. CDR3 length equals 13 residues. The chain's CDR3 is CASSPSRGYGYTF. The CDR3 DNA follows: TGTGCCAGCAGCCCGAGCCGGGGCTATGGCTACACCTTC.

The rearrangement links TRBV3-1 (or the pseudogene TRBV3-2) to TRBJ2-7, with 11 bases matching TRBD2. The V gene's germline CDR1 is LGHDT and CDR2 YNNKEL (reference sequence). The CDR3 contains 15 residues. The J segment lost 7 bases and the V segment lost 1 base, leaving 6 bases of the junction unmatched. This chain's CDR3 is CASSQGPLAGEEQYF. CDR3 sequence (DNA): TGTGCCAGCAGCCAAGGACCACTAGCGGGAGAGGAGCAGTACTTC.

CDR3 in amino acids: CASSLGAENGYTF. CDR3 sequence (DNA): TGTGCCAGCAGTTTAGGGGCAGAAAATGGCTACACCTTC. V and J are TRBV28 and TRBJ1-2, with D possibly being TRBD1 (5 bases). The V end was cut by 2 bases, the J end by 6 bases, with 10 bases between. The V gene's germline CDR1 is MDHEN and CDR2 SYDVKM. The CDR3 totals 13 residues.

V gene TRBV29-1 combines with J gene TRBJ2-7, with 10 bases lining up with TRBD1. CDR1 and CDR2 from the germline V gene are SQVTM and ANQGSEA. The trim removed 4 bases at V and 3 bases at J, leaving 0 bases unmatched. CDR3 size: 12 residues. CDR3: CSVGDRGYEQYF. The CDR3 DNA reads TGCAGCGTTGGGGACAGGGGCTACGAGCAGTACTTC.

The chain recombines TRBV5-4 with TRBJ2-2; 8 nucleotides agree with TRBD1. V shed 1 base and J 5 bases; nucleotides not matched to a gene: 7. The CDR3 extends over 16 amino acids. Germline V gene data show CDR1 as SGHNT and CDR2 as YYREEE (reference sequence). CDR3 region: CASSLRAGGRTGELFF. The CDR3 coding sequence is TGTGCCAGCAGCTTGAGGGCAGGGGGCCGGACCGGGGAGCTGTTTTTT. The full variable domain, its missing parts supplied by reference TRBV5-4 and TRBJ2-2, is ETGVTQSPTHLIKTRGQQVTLRCSSQSGHNTVSWYQQALGQGPQFIFQYYREEENGRGNFPPRFSGLQFPNYSSELNVNALELDDSALYLCASSLRAGGRTGELFFGEGSRLTVL.

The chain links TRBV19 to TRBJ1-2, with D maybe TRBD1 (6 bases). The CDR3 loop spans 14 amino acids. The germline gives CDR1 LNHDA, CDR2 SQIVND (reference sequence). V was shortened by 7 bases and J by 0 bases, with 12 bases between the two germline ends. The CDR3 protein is CASTSGAANYGYTF. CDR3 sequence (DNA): TGTGCCAGTACATCAGGGGCAGCTAACTATGGCTACACCTTC. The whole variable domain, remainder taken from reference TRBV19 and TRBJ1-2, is DGGITQSPKYLFRKEGQNVTLSCEQNLNHDAMYWYRQDPGQGLRLIYYSQIVNDFQKGDIAEGYSVSREKKESFPLTVTSAQKNPTAFYLCASTSGAANYGYTFGSGTRLTVV.

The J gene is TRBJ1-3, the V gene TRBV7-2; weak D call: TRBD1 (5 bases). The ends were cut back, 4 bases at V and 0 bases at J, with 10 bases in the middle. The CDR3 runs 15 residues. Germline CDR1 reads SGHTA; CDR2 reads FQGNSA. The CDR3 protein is CASSSDTSSGNTIYF. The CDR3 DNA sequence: TGTGCCAGCAGCTCGGACACAAGCTCTGGAAACACCATATATTTT.

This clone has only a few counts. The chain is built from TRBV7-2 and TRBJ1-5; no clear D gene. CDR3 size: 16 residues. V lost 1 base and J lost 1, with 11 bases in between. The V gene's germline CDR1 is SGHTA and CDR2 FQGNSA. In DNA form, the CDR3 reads TGTGCCAGCAGCTTAGACAGTACGAACAGCAATCAGCCCCAGCATTTT. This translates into CASSLDSTNSNQPQHF.

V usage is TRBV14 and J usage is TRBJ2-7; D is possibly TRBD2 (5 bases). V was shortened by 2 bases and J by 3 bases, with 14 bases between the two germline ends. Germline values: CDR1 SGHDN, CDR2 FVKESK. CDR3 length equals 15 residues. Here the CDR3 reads CASSQTTLGLYEQYF. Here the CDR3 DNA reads TGTGCCAGCAGCCAAACCACACTAGGCCTCTACGAGCAGTACTTC. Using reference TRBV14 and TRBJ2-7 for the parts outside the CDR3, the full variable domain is EAGVTQFPSHSVIEKGQTVTLRCDPISGHDNLYWYRRVMGKEIKFLLHFVKESKQDESGMPNNRFLAERTGGTYSTLKVQPAELEDSGVYFCASSQTTLGLYEQYFGPGTRLTVT.

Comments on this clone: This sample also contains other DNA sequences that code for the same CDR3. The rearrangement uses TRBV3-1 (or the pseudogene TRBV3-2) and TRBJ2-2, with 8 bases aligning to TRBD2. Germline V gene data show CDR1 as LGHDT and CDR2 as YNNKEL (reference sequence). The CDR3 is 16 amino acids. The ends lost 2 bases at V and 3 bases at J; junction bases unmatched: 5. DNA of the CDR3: TGTGCCAGCAGCCAAAGAGCGGGAGAGGACACCGGGGAGCTGTTTTTT. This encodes CASSQRAGEDTGELFF.

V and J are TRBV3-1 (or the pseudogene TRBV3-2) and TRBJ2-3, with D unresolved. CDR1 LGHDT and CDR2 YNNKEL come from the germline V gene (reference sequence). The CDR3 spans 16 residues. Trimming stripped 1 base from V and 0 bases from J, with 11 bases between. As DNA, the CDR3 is TGTGCCAGCAGCCAAGGGGCCAGCATCAGCACAGATACGCAGTATTTT. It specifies CASSQGASISTDTQYF.

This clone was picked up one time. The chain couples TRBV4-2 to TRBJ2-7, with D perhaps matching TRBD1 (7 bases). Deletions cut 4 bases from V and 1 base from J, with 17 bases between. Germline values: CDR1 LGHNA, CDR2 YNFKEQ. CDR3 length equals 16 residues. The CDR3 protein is CASSPEAGQRSYEQYF. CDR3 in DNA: TGTGCCAGCAGCCCAGAGGCGGGACAGAGATCCTACGAGCAGTACTTC.

This CDR3 is CASSPPQGRTEAFF. In nucleotides, the CDR3 is TGTGCCAGCTCACCACCACAGGGACGGACTGAAGCTTTCTTT. V and J are TRBV18 and TRBJ1-1, with D possibly matching TRBD1 (6 bases). Looked up from germline, CDR1 is KGHSH and CDR2 is LQKENI. Trimming shortened V by 0 bases and J by 5 bases, and 10 bases separated the two germline ends. CDR3 length equals 14 residues.

In DNA form, the CDR3 reads TGTGCCATCAGTGACGGGCGGGAGCTCGTCAATGAGCAGTTCTTC. Residues: CAISDGRELVNEQFF. The V gene is TRBV10-3, the J gene TRBJ2-1; 7 nucleotides match TRBD2. The CDR3 is 15 residues long. Germline V gene sequence: CDR1 ENHRY, CDR2 SYGVKD. Unmatched junction bases numbered 8, after V lost 3 bases and J lost 6 bases.

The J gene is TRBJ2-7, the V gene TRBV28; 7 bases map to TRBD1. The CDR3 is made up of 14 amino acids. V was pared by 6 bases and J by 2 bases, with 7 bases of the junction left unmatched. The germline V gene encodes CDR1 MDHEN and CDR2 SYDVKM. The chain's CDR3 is CASRGQLRPYEQYF. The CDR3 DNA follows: TGTGCCAGCAGGGGACAGTTACGGCCCTACGAGCAGTACTTC.

The DNA of the CDR3 is TGCGCCAGCAGCCAAGGGATAGCGGGAGAGTTTTGGACCCAGTACTTC. Its translation: CASSQGIAGEFWTQYF. The chain links TRBV4-1 to TRBJ2-5; 9 bases are shared with TRBD2. V shed 1 base and J 7 bases; nucleotides not matched to a gene: 10. Germline V gene data show CDR1 as MGHRA and CDR2 as YSYEKL. The CDR3 contains 16 residues.

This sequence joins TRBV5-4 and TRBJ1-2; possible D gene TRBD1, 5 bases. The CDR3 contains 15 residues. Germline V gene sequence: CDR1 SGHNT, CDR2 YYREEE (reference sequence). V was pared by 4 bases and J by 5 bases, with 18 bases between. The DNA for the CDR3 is TGTGCCAGCAGCAAAACCCCGGCGACAGAATATGGCTACACCTTC. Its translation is CASSKTPATEYGYTF.

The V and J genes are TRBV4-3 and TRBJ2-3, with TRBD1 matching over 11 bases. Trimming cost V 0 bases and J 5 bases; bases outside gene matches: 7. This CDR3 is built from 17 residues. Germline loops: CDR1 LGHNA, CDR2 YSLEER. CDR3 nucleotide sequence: TGCGCCAGCAGCCAAGAGACGGACAGGGGGCGACTAGATACGCAGTATTTT. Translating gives CASSQETDRGRLDTQYF.

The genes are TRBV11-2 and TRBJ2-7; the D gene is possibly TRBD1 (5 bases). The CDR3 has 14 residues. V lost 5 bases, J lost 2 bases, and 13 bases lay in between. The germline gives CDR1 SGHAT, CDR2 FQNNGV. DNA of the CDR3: TGTGCCAGCAGCCCGACAGTAACGCCCTACGAGCAGTACTTC. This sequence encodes CASSPTVTPYEQYF.

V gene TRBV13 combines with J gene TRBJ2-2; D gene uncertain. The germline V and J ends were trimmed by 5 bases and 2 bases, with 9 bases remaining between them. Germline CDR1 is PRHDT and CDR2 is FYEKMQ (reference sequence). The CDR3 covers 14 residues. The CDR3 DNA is TGTGCCAGCAGCCCCCGACAAAACACCGGGGAGCTGTTTTTT. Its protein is CASSPRQNTGELFF.